These 2 T cell receptor beta chains share one sample of origin, sequenced in a study of T cells in Graves' hyperthyroidism and ophthalmopathy. Amplified TCR beta CDR3 regions came from RNA transcripts. The HTBI primer set was used in a first-round RT-PCR of the TCR CDR3. TCRdb fed the multiplex PCR reads into MiXCR, producing one record per CDR3 protein. The table records approximately 740,000 distinct CDR3 sequences, approximately 15% of them present only once. Sample: blood. These receptors were taken from a woman between 18 and 29 years old with Graves' hyperthyroidism.

This clonotype was counted a few times. V and J are TRBV29-1 and TRBJ2-7; 11 positions agree with TRBD2. V gave up 3 bases and J gave up 5 bases; unmatched junction bases: 9. Looked up from germline, CDR1 is SQVTM and CDR2 is ANQGSEA. The CDR3 loop spans 15 amino acids. In nucleotides, the CDR3 is TGCAGCGTTGAGGGAGGGACTAGCGGCCCGCACGAGCAGTACTTC. The encoded protein is CSVEGGTSGPHEQYF.

The chain recombines TRBV19 with TRBJ1-5, with 7 bases matching TRBD1. After removal of 4 bases from V and 5 bases from J, the junction contained 8 bases not matched to a gene. This CDR3 has 15 amino acids. Germline assignment: CDR1 LNHDA and CDR2 SQIVND (reference sequence). The CDR3: CASSTLDRADQPQHF. The CDR3, as DNA: TGTGCCAGTAGTACCCTTGACAGGGCCGATCAGCCCCAGCATTTT.